What follows are 25 T cell receptor beta chains derived from one specimen sequenced in a study of shared clonotypes between healthy human individuals. Clones were read by immunoSEQ multiplex PCR, and TCRdb kept only the in-frame ones, dropping some. This sample carries roughly 2.5 million clones, around 94% of them seen once, and the ten largest clones take more than 0.12%. Material: naive CD4+ T cells sorted from blood. Subset in this sample: CD45RA+ positively selected. The receptors come from a man between 18 and 35 years old in good health.

This chain joins TRBV7-9 and TRBJ2-1; 8 positions agree with TRBD1. V shed 5 bases and J 0 bases; nucleotides not matched to a gene: 9. This CDR3 is 17 amino acids long. Germline lookup yields CDR1 SEHNR and CDR2 FQNEAQ (reference sequence). CDR3 coding DNA: TGTGCCAGCAGCCCTCAGGGGGCGGAAAGCTCCTACAATGAGCAGTTCTTC. Translated, it gives CASSPQGAESSYNEQFF.

The chain joins TRBV19 to TRBJ2-4, with D perhaps matching TRBD2 (5 bases). Trimming took off 1 base at V and 0 bases at J, with 7 bases between the two ends. The CDR3 consists of 15 residues. CDR1 LNHDA and CDR2 SQIVND come from the germline V gene (reference sequence). CDR3 DNA sequence: TGTGCCAGTAGTATAGTGGAGGTAGCCAAAAACATTCAGTACTTC. This codes for CASSIVEVAKNIQYF. Drawing the rest from reference TRBV19 and TRBJ2-4, the complete variable domain is DGGITQSPKYLFRKEGQNVTLSCEQNLNHDAMYWYRQDPGQGLRLIYYSQIVNDFQKGDIAEGYSVSREKKESFPLTVTSAQKNPTAFYLCASSIVEVAKNIQYFGAGTRLSVL.

This chain connects TRBV23-1 to TRBJ2-5; 7 nucleotides align to TRBD1. TRBV23-1 is treated as an ORF (open reading frame) with a function not yet certain. The CDR3 extends over 17 amino acids. Trimming took 2 bases from V and 1 from J; bases not matched to a gene: 10. The CDR3 DNA follows: TGCGCCAGCAGTCAACGCGACAGGGACCTCCTCCAAGAGACCCAGTACTTC. Protein product: CASSQRDRDLLQETQYF.

Only a few counts were recorded for this clone. This chain connects TRBV27 to TRBJ2-2; 12 bases agree with TRBD1. V lost 5 bases to trimming and J lost 7 bases; unmatched junction nucleotides: 5. The germline V gene has CDR1 MNHEY and CDR2 SMNVEV (reference sequence). The CDR3 contains 15 residues. The CDR3 coding sequence is TGTGCCAGCAGTACCGGGACAGGGGGCATCGGGGAGCTGTTTTTT. Translating gives CASSTGTGGIGELFF.

The chain recombines TRBV2 with TRBJ1-5, with a tentative D call TRBD1 (5 bases). Germline V gene sequence: CDR1 SNHLY, CDR2 FYNNEI. The CDR3 contains 16 residues. Trimming cost V 1 base and J 6 bases, with 16 bases left between them. The CDR3, as DNA: TGTGCCAGCAGTGAAGGTGACAGCCGTCTGGGTCAGCCCCAGCATTTT. Protein sequence: CASSEGDSRLGQPQHF.

The chain has TRBV5-6 and TRBJ1-2; tentative D call: TRBD1 (5 bases). The CDR3 is 15 residues long. Germline CDR1 is SGHDT and CDR2 is YYEEEE. V was clipped by 6 bases and J by 7 bases, with 22 bases between them. The CDR3 region has the DNA TGTGCCAGCACCGGACTGGGAGAAGGTGGGGGTGGCTACACCTTC. Translating gives CASTGLGEGGGGYTF.

Concerning this clone itself: Other DNA sequences in the same sample also yield this CDR3. This chain uses TRBV28 with TRBJ2-2; D uncertain. Looked up from germline, CDR1 is MDHEN and CDR2 is SYDVKM. V was trimmed by 2 bases and J by 4 bases, leaving 5 bases between them. The CDR3 is made up of 13 amino acids. CDR3 sequence: CASSLAGTGELFF. CDR3 DNA sequence: TGTGCCAGCAGTTTAGCCGGCACCGGGGAGCTGTTTTTT.

This clone has only one observation. J is TRBJ2-4 and V is TRBV19, with a possible D match to TRBD2 (6 bases). Germline-derived CDR1 and CDR2 are LNHDA and SQIVND (reference sequence). This CDR3 spans 15 amino acids. V lost 7 bases and J lost 0, with 13 bases in between. The CDR3 here is CASIPGGKAKNIQYF. The CDR3 DNA follows: TGTGCCAGTATCCCTGGAGGGAAAGCCAAAAACATTCAGTACTTC. The whole variable domain, filled in from reference TRBV19 and TRBJ2-4, reads DGGITQSPKYLFRKEGQNVTLSCEQNLNHDAMYWYRQDPGQGLRLIYYSQIVNDFQKGDIAEGYSVSREKKESFPLTVTSAQKNPTAFYLCASIPGGKAKNIQYFGAGTRLSVL.

V usage is TRBV11-2 and J usage is TRBJ2-7; TRBD1 is a possible D gene (5 bases). CDR3 size: 18 residues. CDR1 is SGHAT, CDR2 FQNNGV, per germline. The V and J ends lost 4 bases and 6 bases respectively, with 28 bases between them. In nucleotides, the CDR3 is TGTGCCAGCAGCTCCTTTTTAGGTGAGGACATACGCTCTGGCGAGCAGTACTTC. It yields the protein CASSSFLGEDIRSGEQYF.

As concerns this clone: This specimen includes other DNA sequences encoding the same CDR3. The chain employs TRBV5-1 and TRBJ2-7, with TRBD2 identical over 8 bases. The CDR3 runs to 14 residues. Looked up from germline, CDR1 is SGHRS and CDR2 is YFSETQ. V shed 3 bases, J shed 1 base, and the junction held 3 bases outside the gene matches. The CDR3 DNA sequence: TGCGCCAGCAGCTCGGGGGGGAGTTCCTACGAGCAGTACTTC. This translates into CASSSGGSSYEQYF.

This rearrangement joins TRBV6-1 to TRBJ2-7, with D maybe TRBD1 (5 bases). Deletions cut 6 bases from V and 6 bases from J, with 15 bases between. This CDR3 is 13 amino acids long. CDR1 is MNHNS and CDR2 is SASEGT in the germline V gene. CDR3 nucleotide sequence: TGTGCCAGCAGGGCAGGGCCCACGGGCGAGCAGTACTTC. This codes for CASRAGPTGEQYF.

This chain uses TRBV30 with TRBJ2-7, with TRBD2 matching 7 bases. Germline CDR1 is GTSNPN and CDR2 is SVGIG (reference sequence). J was trimmed by 3 bases and V by 2 bases; bases with no gene match: 7. The CDR3 contains 14 residues. Written as DNA, the CDR3 is TGTGCCTGGAGTCAGGGAGGGATAAACTACGAGCAGTACTTC. It translates to CAWSQGGINYEQYF.

The chain is built from TRBV23-1 and TRBJ2-7, with no clear D. TRBV23-1 falls under the ORF class, with uncertain function. The CDR3 covers 11 residues. The ends were cut back, 7 bases at V and 4 bases at J, with 8 bases in the middle. The CDR3 here is CASISIYEQYF. The CDR3 DNA sequence: TGCGCCAGCATCTCAATATACGAGCAGTACTTC.

The chain uses TRBV7-2 and TRBJ2-1, with a tentative D call TRBD1 (6 bases). The CDR3 sequence is 12 residues long. Germline assignment: CDR1 SGHTA and CDR2 FQGNSA. V shed 5 bases and J shed 12 bases, with 14 bases lying between them. The CDR3, as DNA: TGTGCCAGCAGCACAGGGATAATGAGGCAGTTCTTC. This translates into CASSTGIMRQFF.

V is TRBV6-1 and J is TRBJ2-2; 8 bases align to TRBD1. The CDR3 loop spans 15 amino acids. V lost 2 bases, J lost 7 bases, and 6 bases stayed unmatched. Germline loops: CDR1 MNHNS, CDR2 SASEGT. The CDR3 nucleotides are TGTGCCAGCAGTGAATACGGACAGGGCGGCGGGGAGCTGTTTTTT. Its translation: CASSEYGQGGGELFF.

V usage is TRBV5-1 and J usage is TRBJ2-3, with 7 bases identical to TRBD1. V shed 7 bases, J shed 1 base, and the junction held 9 bases outside the gene matches. CDR1 is SGHRS and CDR2 is YFSETQ in the germline V gene. The CDR3 covers 15 residues. CDR3 nucleotide sequence: TGCGCCAGCTTCTCAGGGGGAGTAGGCACAGATACGCAGTATTTT. Its protein is CASFSGGVGTDTQYF.

V is TRBV30 and J is TRBJ2-7, with D possibly called TRBD1 or TRBD2 (6 bases each). Trimming removed 8 bases at V and 0 bases at J, with 14 bases between. Per germline, CDR1 GTSNPN and CDR2 SVGIG (reference sequence). This CDR3 region has 13 residues. CDR3 nucleotide sequence: TGTGCCGGCCGACGGGGGCCCTCCTACGAGCAGTACTTC. This encodes CAGRRGPSYEQYF.

The chain links TRBV6-5 to TRBJ1-1; D not resolved. V was pared by 7 bases and J by 5 bases, with 14 bases between. This CDR3 is 13 amino acids long. Germline loops: CDR1 MNHEY, CDR2 SVGAGI. CDR3 region: CASTRGMGTEAFF. The CDR3 bases are TGTGCCAGCACTCGCGGTATGGGGACTGAAGCTTTCTTT.

CDR3 sequence: CASSWPWAVDNFPFYNEQFF. The CDR3 DNA reads as TGTGCCAGCAGCTGGCCCTGGGCAGTAGATAATTTTCCTTTCTACAATGAGCAGTTCTTC. The J gene is TRBJ2-1, the V gene TRBV5-8; D gene ambiguous. This CDR3 has 20 residues. CDR1 SGHTS and CDR2 YDEGEE come from the germline V gene. V shed 3 bases and J shed 3 bases, with 28 bases lying between them.

V and J are TRBV2 and TRBJ2-5; 11 bases match TRBD2. Trimming at V came to 2 bases and at J to 4 bases, leaving 3 bases not matched to a gene. CDR1 and CDR2 (germline): SNHLY, FYNNEI. The length of the CDR3 is 15 residues. The CDR3 bases are TGTGCCAGCAGTGAAATGGGACTAGCGGTAGAGACCCAGTACTTC. Translation gives CASSEMGLAVETQYF.

V gene TRBV7-2 combines with J gene TRBJ1-1, with unresolved D. CDR3 length: 15 residues. Trimming shortened V by 1 base and J by 0 bases, and 9 bases separated the two germline ends. Looked up from germline, CDR1 is SGHTA and CDR2 is FQGNSA. As DNA, the CDR3 is TGTGCCAGCAGCTTAGTCTCGGCGGTGAACACTGAAGCTTTCTTT. Translated: CASSLVSAVNTEAFF.

The count of this clone is one. This sequence joins TRBV7-9 and TRBJ2-3; 8 bases line up with TRBD1. CDR3 length: 14 amino acids. The germline CDR1 and CDR2 sequences are SEHNR and FQNEAQ (reference sequence). V shed 4 bases and J 4 bases; nucleotides not matched to a gene: 4. The DNA of the CDR3 is TGTGCCAGCAGCTCGAACAGGGGGGCAGATACGCAGTATTTT. Its translation is CASSSNRGADTQYF.

This clone appeared once. This chain links TRBV6-1 with TRBJ2-7; 9 positions match TRBD1. The germline CDR1 and CDR2 sequences are MNHNS and SASEGT. The CDR3 spans 14 residues. J gave up 5 bases and V 8 bases, and 10 bases lay outside the gene matches. CDR3 protein: CASGPDRGVDEQYF. The DNA of the CDR3 is TGTGCCAGCGGACCGGACAGGGGAGTGGACGAGCAGTACTTC.

The chain uses TRBV27 and TRBJ1-1, with D hard to call. CDR1 and CDR2 from the germline V gene are MNHEY and SMNVEV (reference sequence). There are 13 residues in the CDR3. Deletions cut 6 bases from V and 5 bases from J, with 13 bases between. Here the CDR3 reads CASRLGVRTEAFF. CDR3 DNA: TGTGCCAGCAGACTCGGCGTTAGGACTGAAGCTTTCTTT.

This clone has just one count. The chain links TRBV5-1 to TRBJ2-2; 12 nucleotides agree with TRBD2. Germline CDR1 is SGHRS and CDR2 is YFSETQ. V lost 4 bases to trimming and J lost 10 bases; unmatched junction nucleotides: 11. This CDR3 contains 16 residues. CDR3 sequence (DNA): TGCGCCAGCAGCGCGGGACTAGCGGGTCCTCTCGCGGAGCTGTTTTTT. Protein sequence: CASSAGLAGPLAELFF. Full variable domain (rest looked up from reference TRBV5-1 and TRBJ2-2): KAGVTQTPRYLIKTRGQQVTLSCSPISGHRSVSWYQQTPGQGLQFLFEYFSETQRNKGNFPGRFSGRQFSNSRSEMNVSTLELGDSALYLCASSAGLAGPLAELFFGEGSRLTVL.